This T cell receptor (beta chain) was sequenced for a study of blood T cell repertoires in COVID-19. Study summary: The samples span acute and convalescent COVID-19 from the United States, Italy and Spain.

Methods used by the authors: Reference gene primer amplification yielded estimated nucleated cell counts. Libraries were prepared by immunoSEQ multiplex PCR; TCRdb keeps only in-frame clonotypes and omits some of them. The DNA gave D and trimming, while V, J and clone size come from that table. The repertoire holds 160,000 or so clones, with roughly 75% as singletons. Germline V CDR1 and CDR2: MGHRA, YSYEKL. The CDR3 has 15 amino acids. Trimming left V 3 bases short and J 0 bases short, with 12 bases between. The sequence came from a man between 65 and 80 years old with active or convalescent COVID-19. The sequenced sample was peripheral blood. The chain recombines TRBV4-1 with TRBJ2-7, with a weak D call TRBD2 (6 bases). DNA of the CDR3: TGCGCCAGCAGCCACTGGCGGGATAGCTCCTACGAGCAGTACTTC. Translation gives CASSHWRDSSYEQYF.